This entry lists 18 T cell receptor beta chains sequenced from one sample in a study of blood T cell repertoires in COVID-19. Sequencing was performed with immunoSEQ multiplex PCR; in TCRdb, only in-frame clones are kept and a portion is missing. Among 120,000 to 150,000 clones listed, roughly 82% were seen once. The sequenced material came from peripheral blood. The receptors were gathered from a human donor in a cohort sampled during active COVID-19.

The CDR3, as DNA: TGTGCCATCAGTGAGTCAACAGGGGGAAGTTGGAACGAGCAGTACTTC. As protein: CAISESTGGSWNEQYF. The chain has TRBV10-3 and TRBJ2-7; 8 bases are a match to TRBD1. The CDR3 is made up of 16 amino acids. V trimming: 0 bases; J trimming: 5 bases; junction bases outside the gene matches: 9. The germline V gene encodes CDR1 ENHRY and CDR2 SYGVKD.

The chain employs TRBV6-1 and TRBJ1-2; tentatively, D is TRBD1 (5 bases). CDR1 MNHNS and CDR2 SASEGT come from the germline V gene. The CDR3 is 13 amino acids. The V end lost 2 bases, the J end lost 4 bases, and 8 bases lay between the germline ends. The CDR3 spells CASSESGPYGYTF. The CDR3 DNA reads as TGTGCCAGCAGTGAATCAGGGCCCTATGGCTACACCTTC.

V and J are TRBV2 and TRBJ1-5, with 10 bases identical to TRBD1. The V and J ends lost 6 bases and 4 bases, in that order; junction bases with no gene match: 3. The germline CDR1 and CDR2 sequences are SNHLY and FYNNEI. The CDR3 has 14 amino acids. The CDR3 sequence is CASSQDRGNQPQHF. CDR3 DNA sequence: TGTGCCAGCAGCCAGGACAGGGGGAATCAGCCCCAGCATTTT.

The gene calls are TRBV20-1 and TRBJ1-1; 8 bases map to TRBD1. With 6 bases clipped from V and 11 bases from J, the junction kept 8 bases outside the gene matches. The CDR3 totals 11 residues. Germline V gene sequence: CDR1 DFQATT, CDR2 SNEGSKA (reference sequence). The CDR3 is CSAEDREEAFF. CDR3 nucleotide sequence: TGCAGTGCGGAGGACAGGGAGGAGGCTTTCTTT.

The genes are TRBV29-1 and TRBJ1-1, with TRBD1 matching 8 bases. Unmatched junction bases numbered 2, after V lost 5 bases and J lost 0 bases. Germline assignment: CDR1 SQVTM and CDR2 ANQGSEA. CDR3 length: 13 amino acids. CDR3 protein: CSVSTGVNTEAFF. The CDR3 region has the DNA TGCAGCGTTTCGACAGGGGTGAACACTGAAGCTTTCTTT.

This sequence joins TRBV5-1 and TRBJ1-6; 11 bases match TRBD1. Unmatched junction bases numbered 4, after V lost 4 bases and J lost 10 bases. Looked up from germline, CDR1 is SGHRS and CDR2 is YFSETQ. This CDR3 comprises 14 residues. The CDR3 DNA follows: TGCGCCAGCAGCAAGGACAGGGGGCTCTCACCCCTCCACTTT. Its protein product is CASSKDRGLSPLHF.

Only one count was recorded for this clone. This rearrangement joins TRBV6-5 to TRBJ1-5, with D possibly TRBD1 on 6 matching bases. The CDR3 loop spans 14 amino acids. Trimming pared 6 bases from V and 9 bases from J, leaving 18 bases between. Germline-derived CDR1 and CDR2 are MNHEY and SVGAGI. The CDR3 here is CASRARRGGGPQHF. The DNA of the CDR3 is TGTGCCAGCAGAGCCCGCAGGGGCGGTGGGCCCCAGCATTTT.

This sequence joins TRBV24-1 and TRBJ2-7, with TRBD1 matching over 7 bases. V trimming: 5 bases; J trimming: 5 bases; junction bases outside the gene matches: 8. CDR3 length equals 14 residues. The germline V gene has CDR1 KGHDR and CDR2 SFDVKD. The CDR3 DNA reads as TGTGCCACCAGTGTCAGGGGGAACGTCGACGAGCAGTACGTC. Protein: CATSVRGNVDEQYV.

This sequence joins TRBV6-5 and TRBJ2-1; D unresolved. This CDR3 contains 15 residues. Germline CDR1 is MNHEY and CDR2 is SVGAGI. V was clipped by 0 bases and J by 3 bases, with 9 bases between them. CDR3 nucleotides: TGTGCCAGCAGTTACTCTGTGGCAGGCTACAATGAGCAGTTCTTC. Amino acid sequence: CASSYSVAGYNEQFF.

By share, this clone ranks as medium-sized. This sequence joins TRBV2 and TRBJ2-3; no clear D gene. The CDR3 totals 17 residues. CDR1 is SNHLY and CDR2 is FYNNEI in the germline V gene. Trimming removed 3 bases at V and 0 bases at J, with 16 bases between. Here the CDR3 reads CASSEVVSSYSTDTQYF. The CDR3 coding sequence is TGTGCCAGCAGTGAGGTGGTTTCTAGTTATAGCACAGATACGCAGTATTTT.

This chain connects TRBV28 to TRBJ1-5; unclear D gene. The germline gives CDR1 MDHEN, CDR2 SYDVKM. V was shortened by 7 bases and J by 4 bases, with 14 bases between the two germline ends. The CDR3 is made up of 14 amino acids. CDR3 in DNA: TGTGCCAGCACCCGAAACGAACTGAATCAGCCCCAGCATTTT. Encoded protein: CASTRNELNQPQHF.

The chain has TRBV28 and TRBJ2-6; no reliable D call. The CDR3 loop spans 13 amino acids. V lost 8 bases, J lost 4 bases, and 9 bases lay in between. Looked up from germline, CDR1 is MDHEN and CDR2 is SYDVKM. This CDR3 reads CASSLLGANVLTF. For the CDR3, the DNA is TGTGCCAGCTCCCTTCTGGGGGCCAACGTCCTGACTTTC.

V usage is TRBV11-3 and J usage is TRBJ2-2, with a tentative D call TRBD2 (5 bases). Per the germline V gene, CDR1 is SGHNT and CDR2 is YENEEA. Deletions cut 5 bases from V and 1 base from J, with 11 bases between. CDR3 size: 15 residues. This CDR3 is CASSPGEGNTGELFF. The DNA for the CDR3 is TGTGCCAGCAGCCCGGGCGAGGGGAACACCGGGGAGCTGTTTTTT.

V usage is TRBV5-1 and J usage is TRBJ1-6, with a possible D match to TRBD1 (5 bases). This CDR3 is built from 15 residues. Trimming removed 3 bases from V and 6 bases from J, with 13 bases in between. The germline gives CDR1 SGHRS, CDR2 YFSETQ. The CDR3 sequence is CASSSSQGGNSPLHF. CDR3 sequence (DNA): TGCGCCAGCAGCTCCTCGCAGGGTGGTAATTCACCCCTCCACTTT.

This clone has at least ten counts. V and J are TRBV27 and TRBJ2-7; maybe TRBD2 (6 bases). Trimming shortened V by 5 bases and J by 3 bases, and 11 bases separated the two germline ends. The CDR3 loop spans 13 amino acids. The germline V gene encodes CDR1 MNHEY and CDR2 SMNVEV (reference sequence). CDR3 nucleotide sequence: TGTGCCAGCAGTCGGGGGTCCGGCTACGAGCAGTACTTC. It translates to CASSRGSGYEQYF.

The chain recombines TRBV27 with TRBJ1-2, with D possibly matching TRBD1 (6 bases). Germline CDR1 and CDR2: MNHEY and SMNVEV (reference sequence). This CDR3 has 14 residues. The germline V and J ends were trimmed by 4 bases and 2 bases, with 11 bases remaining between them. CDR3 nucleotides: TGTGCCAGCAGTTCATCCGGACAGAACTATGGCTACACCTTC. Translating it yields CASSSSGQNYGYTF.

This clone was recorded once. V usage is TRBV4-2 and J usage is TRBJ1-1; the D gene is possibly TRBD1 (5 bases). There are 18 residues in the CDR3. Trimming removed 0 bases at V and 1 base at J, with 18 bases between. The germline V gene encodes CDR1 LGHNA and CDR2 YNFKEQ. Here the CDR3 reads CASSQDLWAGRGNTEAFF. CDR3 nucleotide sequence: TGTGCCAGCAGCCAAGATTTATGGGCAGGGCGCGGGAACACTGAAGCTTTCTTT.

The rearrangement links TRBV5-1 to TRBJ2-1, with a possible D match to TRBD2 (5 bases). Trimming stripped 0 bases from V and 3 bases from J, with 10 bases between. Germline V gives CDR1 SGHRS, CDR2 YFSETQ. The CDR3 runs 15 residues. The chain's CDR3 is CASSLASSSYNEQFF. As DNA, the CDR3 is TGCGCCAGCAGCTTGGCTTCTAGCAGCTACAATGAGCAGTTCTTC.